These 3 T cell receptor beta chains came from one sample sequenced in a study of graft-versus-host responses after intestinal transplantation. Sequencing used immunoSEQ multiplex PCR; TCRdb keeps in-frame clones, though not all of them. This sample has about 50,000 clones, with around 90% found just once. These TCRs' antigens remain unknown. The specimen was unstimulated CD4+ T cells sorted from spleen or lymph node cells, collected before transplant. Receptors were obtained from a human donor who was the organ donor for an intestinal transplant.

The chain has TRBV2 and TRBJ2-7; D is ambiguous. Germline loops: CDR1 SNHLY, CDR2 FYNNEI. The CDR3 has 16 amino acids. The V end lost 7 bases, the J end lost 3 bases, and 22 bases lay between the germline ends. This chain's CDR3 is CASKRAPSPVDYEQYF. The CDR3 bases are TGTGCCAGCAAAAGGGCCCCCTCACCCGTTGACTACGAGCAGTACTTC.

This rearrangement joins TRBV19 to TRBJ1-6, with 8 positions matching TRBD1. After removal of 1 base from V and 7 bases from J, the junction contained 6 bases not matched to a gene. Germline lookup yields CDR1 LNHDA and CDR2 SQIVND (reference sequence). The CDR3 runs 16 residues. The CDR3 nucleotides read TGTGCCAGTAGTATAGTGTGGCGGGACAGGAATTCACCCCTCCACTTT. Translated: CASSIVWRDRNSPLHF.

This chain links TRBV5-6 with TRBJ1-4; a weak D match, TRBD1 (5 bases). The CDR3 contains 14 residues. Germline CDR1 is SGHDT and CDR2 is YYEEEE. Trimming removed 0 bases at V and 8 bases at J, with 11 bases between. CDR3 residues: CASSLGQRGEKLFF. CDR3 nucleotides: TGTGCCAGCAGCTTGGGACAGCGGGGAGAAAAACTGTTTTTT.